This T cell receptor (beta chain) came from a study of chemoradiotherapy in HPV16-positive cancers. Background on the study: Functional T-cell assays on a couple of HPV16-positive patients' cells defined candidate HPV-specific clones and common TCR motifs. General study points: Functional assays defining HPV-specific T cells used only a couple of HPV16-positive patients. Better recurrence-free survival went with HPV-responsive T-cell expansion in HPV16-positive patients. Non-HPV-specific T cells did not expand in tumors during treatment, whereas candidate HPV-specific clones and E7-related motifs did.

Points on this clone: As yet, its antigen is unknown.

Sequencing was performed with immunoSEQ multiplex PCR; in TCRdb, only in-frame clones are kept and a portion is missing. Of approximately 15,000 clones listed, over 70% are singletons. The length of the CDR3 is 13 residues. V gave up 3 bases and J gave up 1 base, with 5 bases separating them. Per the germline V gene, CDR1 is MDHEN and CDR2 is SYDVKM. The clonotype comes from a human donor with HPV-associated anogenital cancer. The chain carries TRBV28 and TRBJ2-3; no clear D gene. The specimen was taken from a patient who underwent chemoradiotherapy. CDR3 sequence (DNA): TGTGCCAGCAGTTTCGTCGGCACAGATACGCAGTATTTT. Encoded protein: CASSFVGTDTQYF.